These T cell receptor beta chains were read from a single sample in a study of blood T cell repertoires in COVID-19. Data came from immunoSEQ multiplex PCR; TCRdb stores just in-frame clones and leaves some out. The data show 210,000 or so clones, approximately 80% seen once. Sequencing used PBMCs or T cells enriched from blood (not recorded which). These receptors were obtained from a man aged 30-40 years with acute COVID-19. CDR3s include the opening cysteine and the closing phenylalanine or tryptophan. A D gene is named only where the DNA matches it firmly. Clone size is shown for a subset of rows, as once, few, many or a class of expanded clone.

clone_size d_call j_call v_call cdr3_aa cdr3_nt
- TRBD1 TRBJ1-1 TRBV5-1 CASSLETGVGTEAFF TGCGCCAGCAGCTTAGAGACAGGGGTCGGGACTGAAGCTTTCTTT
- - TRBJ2-7 TRBV5-1 CASSYRSGAYEQYF TGCGCCAGCAGCTACCGTAGTGGAGCGTACGAGCAGTACTTC
- - TRBJ1-1 TRBV6-5 CASQGNAEAFF TGTGCCAGCCAGGGTAATGCTGAAGCTTTCTTT
once TRBD2 TRBJ2-7 TRBV2 CASSTGTSGLEQYF TGTGCCAGCAGCACCGGGACTAGCGGGCTCGAGCAGTACTTC
- - TRBJ1-1 TRBV7-6 CASSPPSTEAFF TGTGCCAGCAGCCCCCCGAGCACTGAAGCTTTCTTT
- - TRBJ1-4 TRBV7-9 CASSPARQGEKLFF TGTGCCAGCAGCCCAGCCCGCCAGGGGGAAAAACTGTTTTTT
- TRBD2 TRBJ2-3 TRBV5-1 CASSFSGRGADTQYF TGCGCCAGCAGCTTTAGCGGGAGAGGGGCTGATACGCAGTATTTT
- TRBD1 TRBJ2-7 TRBV5-1 CASSVWTGDSYEQYF TGCGCCAGCAGCGTATGGACAGGGGACTCCTACGAGCAGTACTTC
- - TRBJ2-5 TRBV9 CASATGFEKTQYF TGTGCCAGCGCCACAGGGTTTGAGAAGACCCAGTACTTC
- - TRBJ1-2 TRBV6-5 CASSYSTVAYGYTF TGTGCCAGCAGTTACTCGACTGTCGCCTATGGCTACACCTTC
- TRBD1 TRBJ2-7 TRBV28 CASHTSGTGNYF TGTGCCAGCCATACTTCCGGGACAGGGAATTACTTC
- TRBD2 TRBJ2-7 TRBV19 CASRRLAGTDEQYF TGTGCCAGTAGGCGACTAGCGGGTACAGACGAGCAGTACTTC
- - TRBJ1-2 TRBV7-9 CASSTVQSIFNYGYTF TGTGCCAGCAGCACAGTCCAATCGATTTTCAACTATGGCTACACCTTC
- TRBD1 TRBJ1-2 TRBV18 CASSPFATGFGYGYTF TGTGCCAGCTCACCATTCGCGACAGGGTTCGGCTATGGCTACACCTTC
- - TRBJ2-1 TRBV20-1 CSASGHNEQFF TGCAGTGCTTCGGGACATAATGAGCAGTTCTTC
- - TRBJ2-3 TRBV27 CATQRGWAGRTSTDTQYF TGTGCCACCCAGAGGGGGTGGGCAGGTAGGACTAGCACAGATACGCAGTATTTT
once - TRBJ1-3 TRBV19 CASSTRGSGNTIYF TGTGCCAGTAGTACAAGAGGCTCTGGAAACACCATATATTTT
once - TRBJ1-5 TRBV11-2 CASSPTDNYQPQHF TGTGCCAGCAGCCCCACGGACAATTATCAGCCCCAGCATTTT
few TRBD1 TRBJ2-7 TRBV2 CASTRQGASYEQYF TGTGCCAGCACAAGACAGGGGGCCTCCTACGAGCAGTACTTC
- TRBD1 TRBJ1-4 TRBV13 CASSLMGQGLERKKLFF TGTGCCAGCAGCTTAATGGGACAGGGACTTGAGAGGAAAAAACTGTTTTTT
- - TRBJ1-1 TRBV5-1 CASRRDMNTEAFF TGCGCCAGCAGAAGGGACATGAACACTGAAGCTTTCTTT
- - TRBJ2-3 TRBV6-5 CASSPRAAGTDTQYF TGTGCCAGCAGTCCCAGGGCGGCTGGCACAGATACGCAGTATTTT
- - TRBJ2-3 TRBV5-4 CASRRGSDTQYF TGTGCCAGCAGAAGGGGGTCAGATACGCAGTATTTT
- - TRBJ1-1 TRBV5-1 CASRQGNTEAFF TGCGCCAGCAGGCAGGGGAACACTGAAGCTTTCTTT
- TRBD1 TRBJ1-3 TRBV28 CASILGTDRGSRNTIYF TGTGCCAGCATCCTTGGGACGGACAGGGGCTCGAGAAACACCATATATTTT
- - TRBJ1-2 TRBV3-1/TRBV3-2 CASSQDFPPLLAGNGYTF TGTGCCAGCAGCCAAGATTTCCCCCCTTTGTTGGCAGGGAATGGCTACACCTTC
once TRBD2 TRBJ2-1 TRBV9 CASSVEGAGGRNEQFF TGTGCCAGCAGCGTAGAGGGAGCGGGGGGGAGGAATGAGCAGTTCTTC
- - TRBJ1-2 TRBV30 CAWGAPTGTF TGTGCCTGGGGGGCTCCCACGGGAACCTTC
- - TRBJ1-6 TRBV11-2 CASNTGTSNNSPLHF TGTGCCAGCAATACAGGGACAAGTAATAATTCACCCCTCCACTTT
few - TRBJ2-1 TRBV7-6 CASSSTRNEQFF TGTGCCAGCAGCTCAACCAGGAATGAGCAGTTCTTC
- - TRBJ1-5 TRBV3-1/TRBV3-2 CASSQAPGLYAGSNQPQHF TGTGCCAGCAGCCAAGCCCCCGGTTTATACGCGGGTAGCAATCAGCCCCAGCATTTT
- TRBD2 TRBJ2-7 TRBV7-7 CASSLGLAGPYEQYF TGTGCCAGCAGCTTAGGACTAGCGGGGCCCTACGAGCAGTACTTC
- TRBD2 TRBJ2-3 TRBV7-3 CASSPSGGITDTQYF TGTGCCAGCAGCCCTAGCGGGGGGATCACAGATACGCAGTATTTT
- TRBD2 TRBJ2-3 TRBV9 CASSVVGGGAPDTQYF TGTGCCAGCAGCGTAGTCGGCGGGGGGGCCCCGGATACGCAGTATTTT
- - TRBJ2-7 TRBV18 CASSPRQDSYEQYF TGTGCCAGCTCACCAAGACAGGACTCCTACGAGCAGTACTTC